This T cell receptor beta chain was sequenced in a study of low-dose radiotherapy and immunotherapy resistance in tumors. Study context: Individuals in Cohort 2 had 1 Gy per fraction every two weeks, adding up to 13 Gy over 26 weeks.

The sample's time point: after trial treatment. The treatment is: LDRT plus nivolumab, ipilimumab, low-dose cyclophosphamide and aspirin (RACIN trial). Enrollment required an advanced solid tumor negative for tumor-infiltrating lymphocytes. Trimming pared 6 bases from V and 3 bases from J, leaving 11 bases between. Germline-derived CDR1 and CDR2 are MNHEY and SVGEGT. The CDR3 runs to 13 residues. TRAV- and TRBV-specific primers primed first-strand cDNA, covering alpha and beta chains. TCRs were amplified for 20 to 25 PCR cycles with a constant-region primer and V-primer adapter. TCRdb fed the reads into MiXCR, producing one record per CDR3 protein. The sample lists more than 70,000 distinct CDR3 sequences, less than 25% occurring once.

The chain carries TRBV6-2 or TRBV6-3 and TRBJ2-5; D gene ambiguous. The material was PBMCs, obtained after low-dose radiotherapy plus immunotherapy. The TCR sequence derives from a female donor with ovarian cancer. The CDR3 DNA sequence: TGTGCCAGCAGATATAGGAGAGAAGAGACCCAGTACTTC. Protein sequence: CASRYRREETQYF.